This T cell receptor (beta chain) was profiled in a study of T cells in Graves' hyperthyroidism and ophthalmopathy. Overall study findings and caveats: Prediction of ophthalmopathy progression came a median about 6 months pre-onset.

The investigators amplified TCR beta CDR3 regions from RNA transcripts. First-round RT-PCR of the TCR CDR3 relied on the HTBI primer set. TCRdb ran MiXCR on the multiplex PCR reads and lists one entry per CDR3 protein. Here the sample spans a few hundred thousand distinct CDR3 sequences, more than 15% being singletons. Active moderate-to-severe ophthalmopathy, Clinical Activity Score at least 3, NOSPECS at least 4, under 3 months' duration. This clonotype occurred many times. As yet, its antigen is unknown. The sequencing sample was made of blood. The origin of this receptor is a woman aged 25 to 45 with Graves' ophthalmopathy.

The CDR3 region is CSAREGRLNTGELFF. DNA of the CDR3: TGCAGTGCTAGAGAAGGAAGGCTGAACACCGGGGAGCTGTTTTTT. This chain links TRBV20-1 with TRBJ2-2, with D uncertain. Germline CDR1 DFQATT, CDR2 SNEGSKA (reference sequence). The length of the CDR3 is 15 residues. V gave up 0 bases and J gave up 1 base, with 9 bases separating them.